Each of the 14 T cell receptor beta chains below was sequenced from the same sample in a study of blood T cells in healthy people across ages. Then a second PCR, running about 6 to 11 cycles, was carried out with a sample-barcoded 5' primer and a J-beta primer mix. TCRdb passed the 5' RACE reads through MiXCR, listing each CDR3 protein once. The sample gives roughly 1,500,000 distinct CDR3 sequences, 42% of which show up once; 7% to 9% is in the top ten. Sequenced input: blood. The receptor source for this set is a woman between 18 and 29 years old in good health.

The CDR3 DNA sequence: TGCGCCAGCAGCTTGGCCTTTAGGGGGACCCACAATGAGCAGTTCTTC. Translating gives CASSLAFRGTHNEQFF. The chain joins TRBV5-1 to TRBJ2-1; TRBD1 is a possible D gene (6 bases). Trimming removed 0 bases at V and 5 bases at J, with 15 bases between. The CDR3 loop spans 16 amino acids. Per the germline V gene, CDR1 is SGHRS and CDR2 is YFSETQ.

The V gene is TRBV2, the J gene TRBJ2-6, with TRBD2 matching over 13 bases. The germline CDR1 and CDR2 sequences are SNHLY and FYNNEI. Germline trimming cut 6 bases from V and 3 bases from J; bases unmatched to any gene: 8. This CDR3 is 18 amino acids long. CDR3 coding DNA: TGTGCCAGCAGGTACACTAGCGGGAGGGCCGGTGGGGCCAACGTCCTGACTTTC. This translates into CASRYTSGRAGGANVLTF.

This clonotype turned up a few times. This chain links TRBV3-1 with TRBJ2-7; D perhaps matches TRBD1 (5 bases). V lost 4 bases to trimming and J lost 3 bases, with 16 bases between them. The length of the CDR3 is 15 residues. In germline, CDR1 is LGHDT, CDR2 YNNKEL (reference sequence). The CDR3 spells CASSPVDIGVYEQYF. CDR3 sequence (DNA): TGTGCCAGCAGCCCTGTGGACATTGGAGTCTACGAGCAGTACTTC.

CDR3 DNA: TGTGCCAGCAGTCGCCCCCCGCTGGCAGAAGATACGCAGTATTTT. It encodes CASSRPPLAEDTQYF. The chain has TRBV6-6 and TRBJ2-3; D gene ambiguous. This CDR3 is 15 amino acids long. Germline assignment: CDR1 MNHNY and CDR2 SVGAGI (reference sequence). With 5 bases removed from V and 5 bases from J, the gap between germline ends came to 17 bases.

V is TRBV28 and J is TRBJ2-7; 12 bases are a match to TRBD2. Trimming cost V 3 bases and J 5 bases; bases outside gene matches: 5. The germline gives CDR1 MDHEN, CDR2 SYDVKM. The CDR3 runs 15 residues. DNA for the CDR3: TGTGCCAGCAGTTTCGGACTAGCGGGGTCCCACGAGCAGTACTTC. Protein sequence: CASSFGLAGSHEQYF.

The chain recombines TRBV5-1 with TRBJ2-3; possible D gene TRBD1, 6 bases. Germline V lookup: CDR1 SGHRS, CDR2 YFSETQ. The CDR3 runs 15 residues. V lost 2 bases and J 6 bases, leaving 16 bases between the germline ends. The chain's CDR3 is CASSFRDILVDTQYF. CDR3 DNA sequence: TGCGCCAGCAGCTTCCGGGACATCCTGGTGGATACGCAGTATTTT.

CDR3 amino acids: CASSRRTGGHNEQFF. The DNA for the CDR3 is TGTGCCAGCAGCCGTCGGACAGGGGGCCACAATGAGCAGTTCTTC. This chain joins TRBV7-9 and TRBJ2-1, with 11 bases fitting TRBD1. CDR3 length: 15 residues. From germline, CDR1 is SEHNR and CDR2 FQNEAQ (reference sequence). The J segment lost 5 bases and the V segment lost 5 bases, leaving 5 bases of the junction unmatched.

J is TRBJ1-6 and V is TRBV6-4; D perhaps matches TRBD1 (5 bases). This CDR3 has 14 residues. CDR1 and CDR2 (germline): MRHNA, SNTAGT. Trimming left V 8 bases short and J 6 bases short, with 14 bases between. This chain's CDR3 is CASRGGSANSPLHF. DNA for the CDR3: TGTGCCAGCCGCGGGGGGAGTGCTAATTCACCCCTCCACTTT.

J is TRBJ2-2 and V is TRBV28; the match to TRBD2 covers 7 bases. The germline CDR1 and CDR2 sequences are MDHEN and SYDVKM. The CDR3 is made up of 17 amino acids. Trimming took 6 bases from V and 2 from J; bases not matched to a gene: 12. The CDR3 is CASSPSRLAVNTGELFF. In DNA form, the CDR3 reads TGTGCCAGCAGCCCAAGCAGGCTAGCGGTTAACACCGGGGAGCTGTTTTTT.

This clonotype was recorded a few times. This CDR3 reads CASRDRIQPQHF. CDR3 coding DNA: TGTGCCAGCAGGGACAGAATACAGCCCCAGCATTTT. The chain carries TRBV28 and TRBJ1-5; the D gene is possibly TRBD1 (6 bases). V was shortened by 6 bases and J by 7 bases, with 10 bases between the two germline ends. The CDR3 runs 12 residues. The germline V gene has CDR1 MDHEN and CDR2 SYDVKM.

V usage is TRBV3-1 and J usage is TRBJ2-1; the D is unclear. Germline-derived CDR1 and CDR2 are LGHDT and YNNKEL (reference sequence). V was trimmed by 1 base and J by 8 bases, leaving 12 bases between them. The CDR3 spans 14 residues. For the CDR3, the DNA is TGTGCCAGCAGCCAAGGAAAGGCAAGCTATGAGCAGTTCTTC. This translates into CASSQGKASYEQFF.

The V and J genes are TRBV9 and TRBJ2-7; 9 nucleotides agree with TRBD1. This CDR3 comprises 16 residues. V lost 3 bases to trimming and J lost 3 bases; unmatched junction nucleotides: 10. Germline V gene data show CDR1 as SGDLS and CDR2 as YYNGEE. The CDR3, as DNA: TGTGCCAGCAGCGGAGGAACAGGGGGCCATGGCTACGAGCAGTACTTC. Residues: CASSGGTGGHGYEQYF. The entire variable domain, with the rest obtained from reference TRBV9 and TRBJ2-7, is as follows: DSGVTQTPKHLITATGQRVTLRCSPRSGDLSVYWYQQSLDQGLQFLIQYYNGEERAKGNILERFSAQQFPDLHSELNLSSLELGDSALYFCASSGGTGGHGYEQYFGPGTRLTVT.

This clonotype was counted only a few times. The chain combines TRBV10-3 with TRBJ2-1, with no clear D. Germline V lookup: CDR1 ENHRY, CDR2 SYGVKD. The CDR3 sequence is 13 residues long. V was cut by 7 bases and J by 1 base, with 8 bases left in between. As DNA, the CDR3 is TGTGCCATCACTAATGTATCCTACAATGAGCAGTTCTTC. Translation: CAITNVSYNEQFF.

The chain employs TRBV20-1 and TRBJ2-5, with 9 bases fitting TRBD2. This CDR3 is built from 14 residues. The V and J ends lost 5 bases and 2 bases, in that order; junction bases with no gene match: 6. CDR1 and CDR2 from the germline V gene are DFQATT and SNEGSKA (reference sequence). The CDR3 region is CSAVSGGDQETQYF. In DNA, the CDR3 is TGCAGTGCTGTTAGCGGGGGTGATCAAGAGACCCAGTACTTC.